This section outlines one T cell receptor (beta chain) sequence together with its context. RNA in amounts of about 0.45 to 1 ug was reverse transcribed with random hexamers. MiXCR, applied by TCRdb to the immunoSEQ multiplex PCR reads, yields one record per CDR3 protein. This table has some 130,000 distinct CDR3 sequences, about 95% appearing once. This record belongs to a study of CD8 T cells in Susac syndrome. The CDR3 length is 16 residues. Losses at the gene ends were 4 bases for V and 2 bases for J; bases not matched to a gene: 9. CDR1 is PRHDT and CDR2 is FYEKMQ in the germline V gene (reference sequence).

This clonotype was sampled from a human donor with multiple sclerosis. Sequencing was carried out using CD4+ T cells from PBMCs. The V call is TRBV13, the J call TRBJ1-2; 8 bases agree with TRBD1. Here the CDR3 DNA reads TGTGCCAGCAGCTCTAACGGACAGGGTAGGAACTATGGCTACACCTTC. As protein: CASSSNGQGRNYGYTF.